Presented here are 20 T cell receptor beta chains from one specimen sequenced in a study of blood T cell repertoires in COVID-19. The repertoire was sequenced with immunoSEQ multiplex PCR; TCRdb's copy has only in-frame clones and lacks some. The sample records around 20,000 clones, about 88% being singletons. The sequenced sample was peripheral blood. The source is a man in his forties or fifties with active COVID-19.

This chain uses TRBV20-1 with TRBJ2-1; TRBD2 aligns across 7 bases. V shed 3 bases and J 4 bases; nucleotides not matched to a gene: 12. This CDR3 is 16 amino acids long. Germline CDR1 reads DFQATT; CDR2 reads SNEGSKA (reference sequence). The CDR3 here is CSASSSGAQGYNEQFF. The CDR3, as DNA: TGCAGTGCTAGTTCTAGCGGAGCGCAGGGTTACAATGAGCAGTTCTTC.

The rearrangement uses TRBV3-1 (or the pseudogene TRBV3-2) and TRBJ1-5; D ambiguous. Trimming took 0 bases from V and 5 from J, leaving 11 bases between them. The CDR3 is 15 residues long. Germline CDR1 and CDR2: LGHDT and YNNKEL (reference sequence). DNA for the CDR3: TGTGCCAGCAGCCAAGATTTACTGCAACATCAGCCCCAGCATTTT. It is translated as CASSQDLLQHQPQHF.

This CDR3 reads CASSFEGLLYGGGTEAFF. The CDR3 DNA sequence: TGCGCCAGCAGCTTTGAGGGGTTACTATACGGGGGTGGCACTGAAGCTTTCTTT. The chain has TRBV5-1 and TRBJ1-1; possibly TRBD1 for D (5 bases). V gave up 2 bases and J gave up 4 bases, with 24 bases separating them. CDR1 is SGHRS and CDR2 is YFSETQ in the germline V gene. The CDR3 is made up of 18 amino acids.

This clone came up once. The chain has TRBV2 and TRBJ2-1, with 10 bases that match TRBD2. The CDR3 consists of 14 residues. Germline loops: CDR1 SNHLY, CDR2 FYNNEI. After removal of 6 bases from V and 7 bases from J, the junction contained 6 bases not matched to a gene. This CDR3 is CASRAGGPGNEQFF. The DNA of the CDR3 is TGTGCCAGCAGAGCGGGAGGGCCCGGAAATGAGCAGTTCTTC.

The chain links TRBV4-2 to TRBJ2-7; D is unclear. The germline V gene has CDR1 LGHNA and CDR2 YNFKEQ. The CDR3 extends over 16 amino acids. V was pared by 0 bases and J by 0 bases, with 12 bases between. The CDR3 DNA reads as TGTGCCAGCAGCCAAGATGACGGGTTTAGCTCCTACGAGCAGTACTTC. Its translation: CASSQDDGFSSYEQYF.

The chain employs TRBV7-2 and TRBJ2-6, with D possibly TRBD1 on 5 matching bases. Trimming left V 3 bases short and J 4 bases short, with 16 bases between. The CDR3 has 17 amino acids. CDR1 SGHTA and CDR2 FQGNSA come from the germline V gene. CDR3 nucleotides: TGTGCCAGCAGCTTCCAGGGCCCCCTTGGGGGGGCCAACGTCCTGACTTTC. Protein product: CASSFQGPLGGANVLTF.

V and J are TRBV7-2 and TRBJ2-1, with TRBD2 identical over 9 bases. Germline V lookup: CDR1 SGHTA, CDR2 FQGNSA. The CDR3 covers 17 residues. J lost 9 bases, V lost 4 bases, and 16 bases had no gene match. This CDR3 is CASSSKRGAGGTGEQFF. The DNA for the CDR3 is TGTGCCAGCAGCTCTAAGAGGGGCGCGGGAGGGACGGGTGAGCAGTTCTTC.

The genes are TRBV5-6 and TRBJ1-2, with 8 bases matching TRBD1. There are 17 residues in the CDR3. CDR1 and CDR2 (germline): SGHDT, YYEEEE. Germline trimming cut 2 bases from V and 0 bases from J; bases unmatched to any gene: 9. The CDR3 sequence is CASSLGGRTGPNYGYTF. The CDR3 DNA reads TGTGCCAGCAGCTTAGGAGGGCGGACAGGGCCTAACTATGGCTACACCTTC.

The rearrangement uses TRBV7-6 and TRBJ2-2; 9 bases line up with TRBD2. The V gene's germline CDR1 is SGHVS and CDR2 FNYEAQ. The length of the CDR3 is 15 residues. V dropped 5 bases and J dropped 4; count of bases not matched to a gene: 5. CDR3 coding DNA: TGTGCCAGCAGCCCACTAGCGGGCAGCACCGGGGAGCTGTTTTTT. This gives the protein CASSPLAGSTGELFF.

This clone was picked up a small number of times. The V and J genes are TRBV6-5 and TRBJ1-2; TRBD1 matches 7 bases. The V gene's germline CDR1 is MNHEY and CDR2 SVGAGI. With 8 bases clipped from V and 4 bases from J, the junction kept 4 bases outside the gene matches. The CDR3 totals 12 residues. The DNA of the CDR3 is TGTGCCAGCCACCCAGGGGGCTATGGCTACACCTTC. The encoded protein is CASHPGGYGYTF.

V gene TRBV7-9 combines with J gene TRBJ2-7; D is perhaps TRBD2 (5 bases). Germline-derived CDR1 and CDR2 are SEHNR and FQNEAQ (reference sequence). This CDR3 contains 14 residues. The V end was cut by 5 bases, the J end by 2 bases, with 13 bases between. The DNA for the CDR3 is TGTGCCAGCAGCAGCGGCCCGGGGACCTACGAGCAGTACTTC. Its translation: CASSSGPGTYEQYF. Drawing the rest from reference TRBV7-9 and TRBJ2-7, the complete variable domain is DTGVSQNPRHKITKRGQNVTFRCDPISEHNRLYWYRQTLGQGPEFLTYFQNEAQLEKSRLLSDRFSAERPKGSFSTLEIQRTEQGDSAMYLCASSSGPGTYEQYFGPGTRLTVT.

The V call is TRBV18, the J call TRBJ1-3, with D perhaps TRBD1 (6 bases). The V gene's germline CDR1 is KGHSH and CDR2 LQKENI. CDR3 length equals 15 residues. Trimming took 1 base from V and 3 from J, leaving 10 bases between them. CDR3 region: CASSPRPRGGNTIYF. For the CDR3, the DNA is TGTGCCAGCTCACCACGTCCCAGGGGTGGAAACACCATATATTTT.

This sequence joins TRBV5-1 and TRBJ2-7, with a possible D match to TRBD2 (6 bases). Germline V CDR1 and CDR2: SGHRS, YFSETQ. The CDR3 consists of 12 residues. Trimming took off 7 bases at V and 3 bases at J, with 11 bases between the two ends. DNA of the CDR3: TGCGCCAGCGGCCGGGACTTCTACGAGCAGTACTTC. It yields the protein CASGRDFYEQYF.

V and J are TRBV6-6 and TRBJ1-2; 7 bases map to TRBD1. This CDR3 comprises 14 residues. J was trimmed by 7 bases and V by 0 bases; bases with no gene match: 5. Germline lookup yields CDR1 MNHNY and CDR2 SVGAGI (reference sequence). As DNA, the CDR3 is TGTGCCAGCAGTTACTCTAAGGGGGCCCTTGGCTACACCTTC. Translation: CASSYSKGALGYTF.

The CDR3 loop is CASSFRTGGKNIQYF. CDR3 in DNA: TGTGCCAGCAGCTTCCGGACAGGGGGCAAAAACATTCAGTACTTC. This chain connects TRBV7-2 to TRBJ2-4; TRBD1 aligns across 10 bases. The J segment lost 3 bases and the V segment lost 3 bases, leaving 2 bases of the junction unmatched. The CDR3 extends over 15 amino acids. Germline CDR1 is SGHTA and CDR2 is FQGNSA.

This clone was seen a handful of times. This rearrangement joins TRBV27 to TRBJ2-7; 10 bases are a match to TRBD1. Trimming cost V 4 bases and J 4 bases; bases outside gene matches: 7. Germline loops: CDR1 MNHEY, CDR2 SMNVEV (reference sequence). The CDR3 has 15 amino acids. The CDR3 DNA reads TGTGCCAGCAGTTCGGATACGGGACAGGGGTACGAGCAGTACTTC. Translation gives CASSSDTGQGYEQYF.

CDR3 loop: CASSLEGTGGEAFF. The CDR3 DNA sequence: TGTGCCAGCAGCTTAGAGGGGACAGGGGGTGAAGCTTTCTTT. V usage is TRBV7-9 and J usage is TRBJ1-1; TRBD1 matches at 11 bases. The CDR3 runs to 14 residues. Germline CDR1 SEHNR, CDR2 FQNEAQ (reference sequence). V lost 1 base to trimming and J lost 7 bases; unmatched junction nucleotides: 2.

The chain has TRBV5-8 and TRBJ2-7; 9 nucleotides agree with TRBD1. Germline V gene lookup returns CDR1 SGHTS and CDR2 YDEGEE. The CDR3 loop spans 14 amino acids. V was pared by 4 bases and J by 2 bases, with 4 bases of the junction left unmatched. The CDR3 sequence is CASSGGQGTYEQYF. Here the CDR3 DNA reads TGTGCCAGCAGCGGGGGACAGGGAACCTACGAGCAGTACTTC. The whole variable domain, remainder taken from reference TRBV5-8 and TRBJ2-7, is EAGVTQSPTHLIKTRGQQATLRCSPISGHTSVYWYQQALGLGLQFLLWYDEGEERNRGNFPPRFSGRQFPNYSSELNVNALELEDSALYLCASSGGQGTYEQYFGPGTRLTVT.

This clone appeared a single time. The CDR3 region is CASSGGTSGSLGYEQYF. The CDR3, as DNA: TGTGCCAGCAGTGGCGGGACTAGCGGGAGTCTCGGCTACGAGCAGTACTTC. The rearrangement uses TRBV6-2 or TRBV6-3 and TRBJ2-7; 14 nucleotides line up with TRBD2. The trim removed 5 bases at V and 3 bases at J, leaving 9 bases unmatched. The length of the CDR3 is 17 residues. CDR1 and CDR2 from the germline V gene are MNHEY and SVGEGT.

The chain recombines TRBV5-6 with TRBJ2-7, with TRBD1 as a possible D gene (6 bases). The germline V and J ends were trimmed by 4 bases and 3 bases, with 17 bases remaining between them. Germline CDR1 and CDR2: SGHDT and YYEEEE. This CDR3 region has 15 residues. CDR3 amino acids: CASSLQGAGVYEQYF. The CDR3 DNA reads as TGTGCCAGCAGCCTACAGGGAGCAGGGGTCTACGAGCAGTACTTC.